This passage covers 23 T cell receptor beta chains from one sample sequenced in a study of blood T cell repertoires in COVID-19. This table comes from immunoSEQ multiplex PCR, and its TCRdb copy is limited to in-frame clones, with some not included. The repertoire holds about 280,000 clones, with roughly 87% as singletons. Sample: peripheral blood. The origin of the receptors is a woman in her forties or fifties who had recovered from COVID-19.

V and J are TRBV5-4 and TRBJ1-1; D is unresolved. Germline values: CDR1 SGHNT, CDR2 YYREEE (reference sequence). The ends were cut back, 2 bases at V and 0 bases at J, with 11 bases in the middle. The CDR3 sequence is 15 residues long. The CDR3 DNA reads TGTGCCAGCAGCTTCGAGGCAATCATGAACACTGAAGCTTTCTTT. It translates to CASSFEAIMNTEAFF.

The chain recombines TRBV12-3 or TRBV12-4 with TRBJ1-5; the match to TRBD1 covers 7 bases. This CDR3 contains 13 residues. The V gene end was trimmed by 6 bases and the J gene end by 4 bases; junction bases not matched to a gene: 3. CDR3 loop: CASSYRGNQPQHF. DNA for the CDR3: TGTGCCAGCAGCTACAGGGGAAATCAGCCCCAGCATTTT.

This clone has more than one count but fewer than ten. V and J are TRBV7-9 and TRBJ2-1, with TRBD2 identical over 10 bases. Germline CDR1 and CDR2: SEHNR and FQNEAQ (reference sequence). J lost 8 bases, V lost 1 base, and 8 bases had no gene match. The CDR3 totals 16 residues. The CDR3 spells CASSLGELAGVDEQFF. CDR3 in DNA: TGTGCCAGCAGCTTAGGGGAGCTAGCGGGAGTGGATGAGCAGTTCTTC.

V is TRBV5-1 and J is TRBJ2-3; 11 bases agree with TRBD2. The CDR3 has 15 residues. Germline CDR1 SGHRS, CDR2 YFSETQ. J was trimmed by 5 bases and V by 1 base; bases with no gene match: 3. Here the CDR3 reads CASSLRGLAGDTQYF. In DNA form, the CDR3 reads TGCGCCAGCAGCTTGCGCGGACTAGCGGGAGATACGCAGTATTTT.

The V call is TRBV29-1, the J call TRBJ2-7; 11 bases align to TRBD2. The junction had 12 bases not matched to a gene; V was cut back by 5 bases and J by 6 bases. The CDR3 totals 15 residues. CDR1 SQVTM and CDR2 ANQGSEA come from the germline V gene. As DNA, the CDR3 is TGCAGCGTTTTAAGGGGGCTAGCGGGAGGAGGCGAGCAGTACTTC. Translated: CSVLRGLAGGGEQYF.

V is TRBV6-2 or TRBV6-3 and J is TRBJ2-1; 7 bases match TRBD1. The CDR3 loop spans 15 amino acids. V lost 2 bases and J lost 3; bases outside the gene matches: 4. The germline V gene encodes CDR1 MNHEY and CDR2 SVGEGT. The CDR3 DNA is TGTGCCAGCAGTTACGGTTCAGGGGGCTACAATGAGCAGTTCTTC. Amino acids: CASSYGSGGYNEQFF.

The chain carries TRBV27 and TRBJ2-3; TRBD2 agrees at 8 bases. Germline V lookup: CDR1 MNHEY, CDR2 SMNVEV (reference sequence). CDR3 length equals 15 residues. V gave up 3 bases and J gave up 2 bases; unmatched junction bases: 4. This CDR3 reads CASSLTREVTDTQYF. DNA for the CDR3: TGTGCCAGCAGTTTGACGCGGGAGGTCACAGATACGCAGTATTTT.

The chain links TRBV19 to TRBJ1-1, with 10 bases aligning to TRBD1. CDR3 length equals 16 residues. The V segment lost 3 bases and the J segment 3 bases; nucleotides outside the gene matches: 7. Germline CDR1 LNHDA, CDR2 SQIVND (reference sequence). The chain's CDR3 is CASSIRTGGGYTEAFF. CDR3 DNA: TGTGCCAGTAGTATTCGGACAGGGGGTGGGTACACTGAAGCTTTCTTT.

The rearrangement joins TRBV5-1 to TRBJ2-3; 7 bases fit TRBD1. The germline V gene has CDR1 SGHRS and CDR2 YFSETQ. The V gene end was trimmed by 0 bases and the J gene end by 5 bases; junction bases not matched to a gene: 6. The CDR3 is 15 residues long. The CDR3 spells CASSLGGQRQDTQYF. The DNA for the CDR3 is TGCGCCAGCAGCTTGGGGGGACAGCGGCAAGATACGCAGTATTTT.

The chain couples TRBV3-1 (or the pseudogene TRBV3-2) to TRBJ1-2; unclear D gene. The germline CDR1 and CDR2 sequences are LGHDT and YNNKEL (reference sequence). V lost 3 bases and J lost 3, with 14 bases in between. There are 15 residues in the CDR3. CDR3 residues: CASSQFPGSDYGYTF. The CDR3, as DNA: TGTGCCAGCAGCCAGTTTCCGGGGAGTGACTATGGCTACACCTTC.

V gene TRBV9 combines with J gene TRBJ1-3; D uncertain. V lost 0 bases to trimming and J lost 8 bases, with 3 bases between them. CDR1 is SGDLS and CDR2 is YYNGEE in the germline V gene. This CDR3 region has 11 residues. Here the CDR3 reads CASSVADTIYF. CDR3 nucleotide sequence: TGTGCCAGCAGCGTAGCGGACACCATATATTTT.

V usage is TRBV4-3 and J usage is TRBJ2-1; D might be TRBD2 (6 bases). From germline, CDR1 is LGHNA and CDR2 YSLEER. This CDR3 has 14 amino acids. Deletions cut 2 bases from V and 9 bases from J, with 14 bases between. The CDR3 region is CASSQLRDGGEQFF. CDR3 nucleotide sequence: TGCGCCAGCAGCCAACTTCGAGACGGGGGTGAGCAGTTCTTC.

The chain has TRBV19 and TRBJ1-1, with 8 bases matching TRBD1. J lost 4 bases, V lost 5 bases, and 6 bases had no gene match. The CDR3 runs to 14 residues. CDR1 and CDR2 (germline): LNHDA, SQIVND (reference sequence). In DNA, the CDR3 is TGTGCCAGTAGTGCCGACAGGGGCGGCACTGAAGCTTTCTTT. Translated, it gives CASSADRGGTEAFF.

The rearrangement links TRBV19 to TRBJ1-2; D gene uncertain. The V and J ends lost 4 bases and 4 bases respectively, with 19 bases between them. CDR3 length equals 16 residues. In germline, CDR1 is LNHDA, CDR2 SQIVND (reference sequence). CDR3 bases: TGTGCCAGTAGTAAATTAAGGCAGGATCGTGGCTATGGCTACACCTTC. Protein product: CASSKLRQDRGYGYTF.

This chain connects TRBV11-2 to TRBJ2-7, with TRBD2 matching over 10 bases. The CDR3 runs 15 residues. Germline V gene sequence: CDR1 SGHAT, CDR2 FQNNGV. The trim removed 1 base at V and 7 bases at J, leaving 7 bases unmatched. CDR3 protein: CASSLALAGVREQYF. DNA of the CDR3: TGTGCCAGCAGCTTAGCCCTAGCGGGAGTGCGGGAGCAGTACTTC.

The CDR3 is CASSLAGQGSEKLFF. DNA of the CDR3: TGTGCCAGCAGCTTGGCCGGACAGGGGAGTGAAAAACTGTTTTTT. The V gene is TRBV5-6, the J gene TRBJ1-4, with 9 nucleotides matching TRBD1. The V and J ends lost 0 bases and 7 bases, in that order; junction bases with no gene match: 4. The CDR3 length is 15 residues. CDR1 and CDR2 from the germline V gene are SGHDT and YYEEEE.

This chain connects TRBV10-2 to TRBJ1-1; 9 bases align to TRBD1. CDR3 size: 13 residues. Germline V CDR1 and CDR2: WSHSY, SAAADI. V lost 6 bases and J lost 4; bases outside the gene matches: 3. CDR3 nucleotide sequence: TGCGCCAGCAGGGCGACAGGGGGCACTGAAGCTTTCTTT. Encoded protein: CASRATGGTEAFF.

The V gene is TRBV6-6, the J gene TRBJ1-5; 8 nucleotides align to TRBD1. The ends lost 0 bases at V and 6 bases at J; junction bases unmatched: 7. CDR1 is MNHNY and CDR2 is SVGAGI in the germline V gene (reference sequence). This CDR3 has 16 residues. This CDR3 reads CASSYSDRVKGQPQHF. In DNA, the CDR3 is TGTGCCAGCAGTTACTCGGACAGGGTGAAAGGTCAGCCCCAGCATTTT.

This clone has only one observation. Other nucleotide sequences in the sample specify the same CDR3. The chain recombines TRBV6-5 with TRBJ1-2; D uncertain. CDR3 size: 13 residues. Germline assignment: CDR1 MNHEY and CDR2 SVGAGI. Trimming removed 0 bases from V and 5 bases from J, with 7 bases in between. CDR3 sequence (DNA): TGTGCCAGCAGTTACTCGAGTCTATATGGCTACACCTTC. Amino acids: CASSYSSLYGYTF.

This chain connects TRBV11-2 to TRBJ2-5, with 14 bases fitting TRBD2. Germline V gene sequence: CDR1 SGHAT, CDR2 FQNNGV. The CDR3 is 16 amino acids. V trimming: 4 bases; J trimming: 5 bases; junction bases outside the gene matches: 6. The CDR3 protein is CASSWGLAGAGETQYF. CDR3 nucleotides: TGTGCCAGCAGCTGGGGACTAGCGGGAGCCGGGGAGACCCAGTACTTC.

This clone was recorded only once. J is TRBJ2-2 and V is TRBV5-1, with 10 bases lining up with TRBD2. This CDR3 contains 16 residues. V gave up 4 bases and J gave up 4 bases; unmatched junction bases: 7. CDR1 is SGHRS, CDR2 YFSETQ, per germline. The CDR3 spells CASSPSGRAGTGELFF. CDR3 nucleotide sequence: TGCGCCAGCAGCCCAAGCGGGAGGGCGGGCACCGGGGAGCTGTTTTTT.

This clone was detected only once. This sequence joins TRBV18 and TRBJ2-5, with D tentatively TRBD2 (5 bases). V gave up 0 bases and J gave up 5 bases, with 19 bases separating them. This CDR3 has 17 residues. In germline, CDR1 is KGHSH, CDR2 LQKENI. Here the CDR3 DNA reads TGTGCCAGCTCACCACCGGTTGTTAGCGCCGGGTGGGAGACCCAGTACTTC. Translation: CASSPPVVSAGWETQYF.

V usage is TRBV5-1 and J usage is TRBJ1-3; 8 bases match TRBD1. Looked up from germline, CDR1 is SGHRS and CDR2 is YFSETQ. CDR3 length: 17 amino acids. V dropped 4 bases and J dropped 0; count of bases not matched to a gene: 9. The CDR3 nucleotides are TGCGCCAGCAGCACAGGGGGACAGCCGCTCTCTGGAAACACCATATATTTT. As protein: CASSTGGQPLSGNTIYF.